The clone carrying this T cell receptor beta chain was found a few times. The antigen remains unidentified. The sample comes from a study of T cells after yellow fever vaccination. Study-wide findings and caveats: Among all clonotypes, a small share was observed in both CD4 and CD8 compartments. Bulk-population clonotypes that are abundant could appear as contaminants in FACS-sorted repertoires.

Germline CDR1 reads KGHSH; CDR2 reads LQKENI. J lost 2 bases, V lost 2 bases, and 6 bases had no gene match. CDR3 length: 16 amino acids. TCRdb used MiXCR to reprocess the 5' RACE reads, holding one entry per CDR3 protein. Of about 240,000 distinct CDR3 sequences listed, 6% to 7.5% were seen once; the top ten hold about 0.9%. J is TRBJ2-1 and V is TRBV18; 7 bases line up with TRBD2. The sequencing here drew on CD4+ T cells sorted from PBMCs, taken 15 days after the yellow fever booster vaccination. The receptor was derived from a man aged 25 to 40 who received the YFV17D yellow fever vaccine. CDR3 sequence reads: CASSPKAGAAYNEQFF. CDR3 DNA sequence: TGTGCCAGCTCACCAAAGGCGGGAGCGGCCTACAATGAGCAGTTCTTC.